The clone carrying this TCR beta chain was observed a handful of times. Antigen unknown. This record belongs to a study of tumor-infiltrating lymphocytes in primary liver carcinoma. Co-extraction yielded RNA and DNA from about 20-30 mg of unsorted bulk tissue. General study points: The difference in top-250-clone fraction between tumors and blood was significant, favoring tumors (p = 0.039).

This CDR3 region has 16 residues. With 0 bases clipped from V and 5 bases from J, the junction kept 6 bases outside the gene matches. Germline CDR1 SGHRS, CDR2 YFSETQ. The template, roughly 550 ng total RNA, yielded TCR beta cDNA made with a constant-region primer. Modified slightly, ARM-PCR produced TCR beta libraries over three nested multiplex PCR rounds. Use of TRBV1-TRBV30 forward primers with a C-beta reverse primer characterized the first two PCR rounds, which lasted 10 cycles each. TCRdb itself ran the multiplex PCR reads through MiXCR, one entry per CDR3 protein. Here the sample spans over 75,000 distinct CDR3 sequences, approximately 68% being singletons.

The receptor was derived from a man aged 35 to 55 with primary liver carcinoma and hepatitis B virus infection. The sequencing sample was made of tumor-adjacent normal liver tissue. The J gene is TRBJ2-3, the V gene TRBV5-1; 10 nucleotides match TRBD2. The CDR3 region has the DNA TGCGCCAGCAGCTTGGCACCTAGCGGGAGTGGAGATACGCAGTATTTT. This encodes CASSLAPSGSGDTQYF.